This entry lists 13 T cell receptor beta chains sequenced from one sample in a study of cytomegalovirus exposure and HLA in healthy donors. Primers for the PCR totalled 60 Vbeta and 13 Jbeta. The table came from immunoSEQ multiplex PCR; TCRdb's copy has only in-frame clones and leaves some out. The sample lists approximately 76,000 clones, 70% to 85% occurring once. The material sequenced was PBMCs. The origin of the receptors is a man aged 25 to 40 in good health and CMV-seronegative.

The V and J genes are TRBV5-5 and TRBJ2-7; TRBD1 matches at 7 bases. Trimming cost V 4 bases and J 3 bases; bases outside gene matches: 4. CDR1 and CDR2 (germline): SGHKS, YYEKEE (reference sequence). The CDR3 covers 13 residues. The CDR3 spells CASSVDRHYEQYF. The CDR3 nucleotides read TGTGCCAGCAGCGTGGACAGGCACTACGAGCAGTACTTC.

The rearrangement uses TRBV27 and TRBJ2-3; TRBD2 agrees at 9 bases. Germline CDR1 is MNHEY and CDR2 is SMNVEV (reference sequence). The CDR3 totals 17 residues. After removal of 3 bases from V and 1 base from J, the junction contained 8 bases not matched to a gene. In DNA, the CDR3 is TGTGCCAGCAGTTTTAAGGCGGGAGGGCCCCGCACAGATACGCAGTATTTT. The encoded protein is CASSFKAGGPRTDTQYF.

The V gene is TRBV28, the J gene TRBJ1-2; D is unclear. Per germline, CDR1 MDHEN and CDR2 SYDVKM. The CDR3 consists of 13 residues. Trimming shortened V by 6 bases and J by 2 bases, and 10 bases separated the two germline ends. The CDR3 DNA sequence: TGTGCCAGCAGCCCGACACCGAACTATGGCTACACCTTC. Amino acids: CASSPTPNYGYTF.

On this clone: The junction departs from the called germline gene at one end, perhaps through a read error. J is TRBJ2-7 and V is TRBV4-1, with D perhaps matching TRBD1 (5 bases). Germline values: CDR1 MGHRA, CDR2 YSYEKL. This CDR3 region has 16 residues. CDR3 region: CARSQEGYRTSYEQYF. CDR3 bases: TGCGCCCGCAGCCAAGAAGGGTACAGGACCTCCTACGAGCAGTACTTC.

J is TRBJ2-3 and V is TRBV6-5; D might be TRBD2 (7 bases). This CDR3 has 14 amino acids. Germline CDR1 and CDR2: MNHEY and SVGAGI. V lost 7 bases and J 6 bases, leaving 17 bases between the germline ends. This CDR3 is CASKTGGLGDTQYF. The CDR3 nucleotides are TGTGCCAGCAAGACCGGGGGGCTCGGGGATACGCAGTATTTT.

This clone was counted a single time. CDR3 in amino acids: CASSDHGQGTEAFF. In DNA form, the CDR3 reads TGTGCCAGCAGCGATCATGGACAGGGCACTGAAGCTTTCTTT. The chain is built from TRBV14 and TRBJ1-1, with 8 bases fitting TRBD1. V trimming: 5 bases; J trimming: 4 bases; junction bases outside the gene matches: 6. The CDR3 extends over 14 amino acids. From germline, CDR1 is SGHDN and CDR2 FVKESK.

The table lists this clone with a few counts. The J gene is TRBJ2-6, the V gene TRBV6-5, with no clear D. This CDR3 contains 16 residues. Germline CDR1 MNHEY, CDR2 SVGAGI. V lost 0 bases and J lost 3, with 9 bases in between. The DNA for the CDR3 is TGTGCCAGCAGTTACTCCCCGTCAGGTGGGGCCAACGTCCTGACTTTC. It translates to CASSYSPSGGANVLTF.

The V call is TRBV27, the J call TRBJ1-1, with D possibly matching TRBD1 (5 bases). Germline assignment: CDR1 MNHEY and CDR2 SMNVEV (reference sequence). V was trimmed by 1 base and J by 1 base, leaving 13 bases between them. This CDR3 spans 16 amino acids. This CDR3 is CASSLYYGGTNTEAFF. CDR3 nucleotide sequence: TGTGCCAGCAGTTTATATTACGGGGGAACGAACACTGAAGCTTTCTTT.

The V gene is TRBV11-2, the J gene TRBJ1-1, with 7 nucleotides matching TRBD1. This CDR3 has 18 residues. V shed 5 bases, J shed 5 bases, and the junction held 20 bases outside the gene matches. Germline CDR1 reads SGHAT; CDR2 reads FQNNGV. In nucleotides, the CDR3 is TGTGCCAGCAGCCTCTGGGTCGGAAGGGGGCATGAAAAAACTGAAGCTTTCTTT. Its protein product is CASSLWVGRGHEKTEAFF.

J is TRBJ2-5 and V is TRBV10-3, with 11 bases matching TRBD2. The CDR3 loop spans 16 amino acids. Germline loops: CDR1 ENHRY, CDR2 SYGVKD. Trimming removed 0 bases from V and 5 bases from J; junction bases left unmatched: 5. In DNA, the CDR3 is TGTGCCATCAGTGAGTCAGGACTAGCGGGTCGTGAGACCCAGTACTTC. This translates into CAISESGLAGRETQYF.

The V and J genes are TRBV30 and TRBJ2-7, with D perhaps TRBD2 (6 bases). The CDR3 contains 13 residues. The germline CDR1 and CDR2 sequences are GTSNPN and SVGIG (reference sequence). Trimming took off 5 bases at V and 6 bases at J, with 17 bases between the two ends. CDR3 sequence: CAWSVGGNGEQYF. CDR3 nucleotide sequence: TGTGCCTGGTCTGTTGGCGGGAACGGCGAGCAGTACTTC.

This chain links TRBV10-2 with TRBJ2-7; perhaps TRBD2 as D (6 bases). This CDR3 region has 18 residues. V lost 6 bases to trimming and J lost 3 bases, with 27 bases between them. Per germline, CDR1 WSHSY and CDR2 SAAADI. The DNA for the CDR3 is TGCGCCAGCAGCCTGTTCTGGGGTGGCGGGAATTTTGGCTACGAGCAGTACTTC. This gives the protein CASSLFWGGGNFGYEQYF.

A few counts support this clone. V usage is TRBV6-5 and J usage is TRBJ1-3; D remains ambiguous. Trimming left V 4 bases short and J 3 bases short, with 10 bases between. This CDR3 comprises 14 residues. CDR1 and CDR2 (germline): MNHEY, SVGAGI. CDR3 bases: TGTGCCAGCAGTTCCCCTACGGGTGGAAACACCATATATTTT. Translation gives CASSSPTGGNTIYF.